This T cell receptor (beta chain) was recovered during a study of Ad26.COV2.S vaccination and SARS-CoV-2 variants. The protocol was immunoSEQ multiplex PCR, while the TCRdb copy is restricted to in-frame clones and leaves out a portion. The sample holds about 140,000 clones, approximately 90% seen once. The CDR3 runs to 14 residues. Trimming cost V 7 bases and J 7 bases; bases outside gene matches: 11. The germline V gene encodes CDR1 LNHDA and CDR2 SQIVND (reference sequence). In the case of this clone: Its specificity is unknown.

The study, taken as a whole, reports: It was reported that spike-specific CD8+ and CD4+ T cell responses were substantially broad after vaccination.

The TCR sequence derives from a human donor who had recovered from COVID-19. The chain recombines TRBV19 with TRBJ1-2, with 8 positions matching TRBD1. Source: peripheral blood, taken after recovery from COVID-19. The CDR3 spells CASTHDRGWRGYTF. CDR3 nucleotides: TGTGCCAGTACCCATGACAGGGGTTGGCGTGGCTACACCTTC.